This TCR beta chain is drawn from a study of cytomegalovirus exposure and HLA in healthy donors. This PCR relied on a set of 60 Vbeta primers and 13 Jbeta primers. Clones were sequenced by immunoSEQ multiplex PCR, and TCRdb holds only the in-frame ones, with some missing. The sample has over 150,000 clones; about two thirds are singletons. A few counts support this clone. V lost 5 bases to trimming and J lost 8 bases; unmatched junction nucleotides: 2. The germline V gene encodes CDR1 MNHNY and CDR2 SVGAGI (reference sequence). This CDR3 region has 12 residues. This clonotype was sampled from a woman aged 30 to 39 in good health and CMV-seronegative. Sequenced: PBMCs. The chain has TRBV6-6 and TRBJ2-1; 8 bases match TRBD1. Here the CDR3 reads CASSPQGDEQFF. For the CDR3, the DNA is TGTGCCAGCAGTCCACAGGGGGATGAGCAGTTCTTC.